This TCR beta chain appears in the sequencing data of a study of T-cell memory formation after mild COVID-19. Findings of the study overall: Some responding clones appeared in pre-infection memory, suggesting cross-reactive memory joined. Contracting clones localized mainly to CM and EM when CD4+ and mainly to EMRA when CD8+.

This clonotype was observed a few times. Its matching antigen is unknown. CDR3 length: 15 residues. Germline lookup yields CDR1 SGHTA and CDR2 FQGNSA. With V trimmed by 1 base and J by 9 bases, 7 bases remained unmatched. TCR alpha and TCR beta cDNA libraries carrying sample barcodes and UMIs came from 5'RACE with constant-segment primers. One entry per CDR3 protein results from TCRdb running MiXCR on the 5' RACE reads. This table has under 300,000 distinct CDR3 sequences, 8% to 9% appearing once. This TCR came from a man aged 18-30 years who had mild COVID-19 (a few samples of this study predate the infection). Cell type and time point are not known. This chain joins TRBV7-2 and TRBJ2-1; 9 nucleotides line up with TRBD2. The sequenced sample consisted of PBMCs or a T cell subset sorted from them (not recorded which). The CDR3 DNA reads TGTGCCAGCAGCTTAGGAGCCGGGACTAGCAGTGAGCAGTTCTTC. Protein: CASSLGAGTSSEQFF.